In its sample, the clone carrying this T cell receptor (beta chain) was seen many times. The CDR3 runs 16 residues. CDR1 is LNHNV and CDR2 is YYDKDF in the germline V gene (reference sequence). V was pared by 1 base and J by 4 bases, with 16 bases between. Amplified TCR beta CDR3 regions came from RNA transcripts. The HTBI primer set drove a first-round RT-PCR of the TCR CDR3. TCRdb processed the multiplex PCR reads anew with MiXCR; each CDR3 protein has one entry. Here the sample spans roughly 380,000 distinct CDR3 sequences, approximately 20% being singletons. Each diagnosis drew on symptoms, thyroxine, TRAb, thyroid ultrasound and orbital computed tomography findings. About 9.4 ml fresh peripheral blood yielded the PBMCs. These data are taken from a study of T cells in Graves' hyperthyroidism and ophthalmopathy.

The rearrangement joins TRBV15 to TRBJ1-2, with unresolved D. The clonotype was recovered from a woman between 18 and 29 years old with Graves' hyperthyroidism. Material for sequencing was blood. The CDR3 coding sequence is TGTGCCACCAGCAGAGGAGGGATCGGGCTTTTCTATGGCTACACCTTC. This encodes CATSRGGIGLFYGYTF.